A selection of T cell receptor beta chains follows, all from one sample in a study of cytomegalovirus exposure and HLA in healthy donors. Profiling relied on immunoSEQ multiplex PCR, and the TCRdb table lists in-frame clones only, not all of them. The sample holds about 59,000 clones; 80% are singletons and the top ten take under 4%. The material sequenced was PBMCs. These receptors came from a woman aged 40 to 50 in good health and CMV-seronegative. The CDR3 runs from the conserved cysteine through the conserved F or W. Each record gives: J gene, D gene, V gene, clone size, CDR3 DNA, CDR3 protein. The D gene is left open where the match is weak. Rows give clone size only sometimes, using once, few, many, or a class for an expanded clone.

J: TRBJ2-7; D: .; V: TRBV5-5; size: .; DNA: TGTGCCAGCAGCTTGACTTCATACGAGCAGTACTTC; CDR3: CASSLTSYEQYF
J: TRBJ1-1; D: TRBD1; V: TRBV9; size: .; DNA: TGTGCCAGCAGCGCTGACAGGGGGCAAGGGATGAACACTGAAGCTTTCTTT; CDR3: CASSADRGQGMNTEAFF
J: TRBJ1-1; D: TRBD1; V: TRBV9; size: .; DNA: TGTGCCAGCAGCGTAGGGCCAGGGGGCATCACTGAAGCTTTCTTT; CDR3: CASSVGPGGITEAFF
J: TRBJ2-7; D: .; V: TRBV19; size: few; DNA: TGTGCCAGTGGGAGCTCCGGGCTATCCTACGAGCAGTACTTC; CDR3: CASGSSGLSYEQYF
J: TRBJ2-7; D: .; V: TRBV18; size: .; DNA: TGTGCCAGCTCACCGCAGACAAACTCCTACGAGCAGTACTTC; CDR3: CASSPQTNSYEQYF
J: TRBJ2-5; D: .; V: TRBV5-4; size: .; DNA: TGTGCCAGCAGCTCCCCCAACACGCGGATGGAGACCCAGTACTTC; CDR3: CASSSPNTRMETQYF
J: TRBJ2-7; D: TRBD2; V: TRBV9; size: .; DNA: TGTGCCAGCAGCGTAGAGGGACTAGCGGCCGACGAGCAGTACTTC; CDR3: CASSVEGLAADEQYF
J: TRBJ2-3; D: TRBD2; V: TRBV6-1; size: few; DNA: TGTGCCAGCAGTGAATTGGCTAGCGGGACCGATACGCAGTATTTT; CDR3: CASSELASGTDTQYF
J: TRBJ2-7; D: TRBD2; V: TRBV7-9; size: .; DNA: TGTGCCAGCAGCCCCTGGACTAGCGGACGTTACGAGCAGTACTTC; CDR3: CASSPWTSGRYEQYF
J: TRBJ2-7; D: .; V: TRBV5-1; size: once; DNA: TGCGCCAGCAGCTCCGCCGGTGCAGGGCTGGGCGAGCAGTACTTC; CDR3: CASSSAGAGLGEQYF
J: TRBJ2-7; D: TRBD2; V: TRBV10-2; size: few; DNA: TGCGCCAGCAGGCTAGCGGGAGGTTCCTACGAGCAGTACTTC; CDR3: CASRLAGGSYEQYF
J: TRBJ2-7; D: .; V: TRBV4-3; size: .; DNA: TGCGCCAGCAGCCAAGTAGCCACGAGCTCCTACGAGCAGTACTTC; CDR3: CASSQVATSSYEQYF
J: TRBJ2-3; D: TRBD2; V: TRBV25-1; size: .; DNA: TGTGCCAGCAGTGGCGGGAGGAAGGCAGATACGCAGTATTTT; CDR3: CASSGGRKADTQYF
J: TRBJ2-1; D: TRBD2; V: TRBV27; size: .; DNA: TGTGCCAGCAGTTCCGGACTAGCGGGTCGCATGGAGCAGTTCTTC; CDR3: CASSSGLAGRMEQFF
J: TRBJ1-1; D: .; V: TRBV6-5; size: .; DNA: TGTGCCAGCAGTTACCAGGAATCGAACACTGAAGCTTTCTTT; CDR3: CASSYQESNTEAFF
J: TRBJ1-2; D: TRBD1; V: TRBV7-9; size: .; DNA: TGTGCCAGCAGCCCGGGCCGGGACAGCTGGGGGAAGGCCTTC; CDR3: CASSPGRDSWGKAF
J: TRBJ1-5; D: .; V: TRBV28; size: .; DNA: TGTGCCAGCAGGACATTCCGGACAGGCAATCAGCCCCAGCATTTT; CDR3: CASRTFRTGNQPQHF
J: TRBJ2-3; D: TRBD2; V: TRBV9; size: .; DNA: TGTGCCAGCAGCGCAGGGACTAGCGGGAATACAGATACGCAGTATTTT; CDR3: CASSAGTSGNTDTQYF
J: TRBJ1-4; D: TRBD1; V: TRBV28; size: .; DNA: TGTGCCAGCAGTTCTCTCATGGACAGGGTCGGGGAAAAACTGTTTTTT; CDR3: CASSSLMDRVGEKLFF
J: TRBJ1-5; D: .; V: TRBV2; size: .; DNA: TGTGCCAGTGACGGGGGGGGTTATCAGCCCCAGCATTTT; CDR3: CASDGGGYQPQHF
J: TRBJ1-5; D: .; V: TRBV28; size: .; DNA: TGTGCCAGCAGTTTATGGGTCGGAGGTAGCAATCAGCCCCAGCATTTT; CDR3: CASSLWVGGSNQPQHF
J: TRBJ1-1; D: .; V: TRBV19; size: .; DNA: TGTGCCACCTCCGGGACACCGAACACTGAAGCTTTCTTT; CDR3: CATSGTPNTEAFF
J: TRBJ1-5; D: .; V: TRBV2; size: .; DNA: TGTGCCAGCAGTGAAGTGCCGGGGGTGGGCAATCAGCCCCAGCATTTT; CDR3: CASSEVPGVGNQPQHF
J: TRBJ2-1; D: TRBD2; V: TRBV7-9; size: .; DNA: TGTGCCAGCAGCTCCCGGGTAGCGGGAGCCTCCTACAATGAGCAGTTCTTC; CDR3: CASSSRVAGASYNEQFF
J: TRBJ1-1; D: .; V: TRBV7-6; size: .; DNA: TGTGCCAGCAGCTTAAACAGGGACACTGAAGCTTTCTTT; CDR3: CASSLNRDTEAFF
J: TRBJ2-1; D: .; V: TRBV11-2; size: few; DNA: TGTGCCAGCAGCCCGACACTAGAAGAGGCCCAGTTCTTC; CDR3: CASSPTLEEAQFF
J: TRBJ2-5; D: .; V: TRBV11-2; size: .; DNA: TGTGCCAGCAGCTTAGATCAGGGACAGTACTTC; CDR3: CASSLDQGQYF
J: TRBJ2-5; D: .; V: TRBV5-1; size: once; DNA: TGCGCCAGCAGCTCTAGATTTGGGGCACAAGAGACCCAGTACTTC; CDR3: CASSSRFGAQETQYF
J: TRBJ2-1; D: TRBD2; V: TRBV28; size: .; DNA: TGTGCCAGCAGTTTTGGCGGGAGGGCCTGGTACAATGAGCAGTTCTTC; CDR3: CASSFGGRAWYNEQFF
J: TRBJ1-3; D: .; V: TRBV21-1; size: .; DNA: TGTGCCAGCAGCCCTAACTCTGGAAACACCATATATTTT; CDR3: CASSPNSGNTIYF
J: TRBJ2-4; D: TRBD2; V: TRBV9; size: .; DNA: TGTGCCAGCAGCGTAGCTACCGCGGGGGACATTCAGTACTTC; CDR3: CASSVATAGDIQYF
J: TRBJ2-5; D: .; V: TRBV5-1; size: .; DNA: TGCGCCAGCAGCCTCCCTTCCCGTCAAGAGACCCAGTACTTC; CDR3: CASSLPSRQETQYF
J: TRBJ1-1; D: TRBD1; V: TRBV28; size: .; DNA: TGTGCCAGCAGTTTTCCTACAGGGGGTAAAGCTTTCTTT; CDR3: CASSFPTGGKAFF
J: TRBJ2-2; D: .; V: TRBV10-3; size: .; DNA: TGTGCCATCAGTGTAGTCGAGGTTGGGAGAACCGGGGAGCTGTTTTTT; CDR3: CAISVVEVGRTGELFF
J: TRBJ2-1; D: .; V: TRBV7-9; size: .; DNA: TGTGCCAGCAGCTTATCGCGCTCCCCCTACAATGAGCAGTTCTTC; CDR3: CASSLSRSPYNEQFF